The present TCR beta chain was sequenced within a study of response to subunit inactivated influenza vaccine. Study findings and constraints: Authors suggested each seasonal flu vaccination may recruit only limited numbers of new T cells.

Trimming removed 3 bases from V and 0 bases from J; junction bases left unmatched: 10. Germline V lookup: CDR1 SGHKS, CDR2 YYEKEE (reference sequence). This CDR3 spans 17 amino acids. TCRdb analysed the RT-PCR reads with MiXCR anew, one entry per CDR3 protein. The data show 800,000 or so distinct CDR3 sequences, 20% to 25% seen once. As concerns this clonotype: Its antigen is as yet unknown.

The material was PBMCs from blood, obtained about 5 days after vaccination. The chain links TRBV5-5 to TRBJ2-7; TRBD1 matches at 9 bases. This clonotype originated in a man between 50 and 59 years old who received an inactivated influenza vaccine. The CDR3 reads CASSWGQGAHSSYEQYF. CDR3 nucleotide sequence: TGTGCCAGCAGCTGGGGACAGGGTGCCCACAGCTCCTACGAGCAGTACTTC.